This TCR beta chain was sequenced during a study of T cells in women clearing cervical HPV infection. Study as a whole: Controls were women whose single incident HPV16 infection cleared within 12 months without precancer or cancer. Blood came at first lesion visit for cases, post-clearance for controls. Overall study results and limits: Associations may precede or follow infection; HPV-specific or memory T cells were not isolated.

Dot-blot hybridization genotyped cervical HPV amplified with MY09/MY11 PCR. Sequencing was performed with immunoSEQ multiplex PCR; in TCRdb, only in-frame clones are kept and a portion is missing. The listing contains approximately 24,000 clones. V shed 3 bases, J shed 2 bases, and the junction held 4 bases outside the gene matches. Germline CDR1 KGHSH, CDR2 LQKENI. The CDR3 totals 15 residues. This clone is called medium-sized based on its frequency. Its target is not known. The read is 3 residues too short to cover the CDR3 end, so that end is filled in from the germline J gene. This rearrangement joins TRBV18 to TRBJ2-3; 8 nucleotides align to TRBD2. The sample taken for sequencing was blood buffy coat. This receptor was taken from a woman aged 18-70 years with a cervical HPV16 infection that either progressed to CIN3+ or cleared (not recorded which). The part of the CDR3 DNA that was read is TGTGCCAGCTCACCCACTAGCGGCGCCACAGATACG. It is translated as CASSPTSGATDT. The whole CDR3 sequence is CASSPTSGATDTQYF. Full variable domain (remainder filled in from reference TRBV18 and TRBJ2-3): NAGVMQNPRHLVRRRGQEARLRCSPMKGHSHVYWYRQLPEEGLKFMVYLQKENIIDESGMPKERFSAEFPKEGPSILRIQQVVRGDSAAYFCASSPTSGATDTQYFGPGTRLTVL.